This section outlines one TCR beta chain sequence together with its context. The target antigen is unknown. Germline V CDR1 and CDR2: SGHVS, FNYEAQ. V was cut by 0 bases and J by 1 base, with 6 bases left in between. The CDR3 is 15 amino acids. This record comes from a study of vaccination effects on CD4 cells after COVID-19. At the level of the study: Pre-vaccine samples were drawn 16 days and one week before the first dose.

In the ViraFEST assay, antigen-specific CD4+ clonotypes were identified by expansion after peptide-pool stimulation. Culturing for about 9 days preceded CD4+ T cell isolation. The infection with SARS-CoV-2 (confirmed by PCR) occurred in this person between March and December 2020. Profiled with immunoSEQ multiplex PCR; TCRdb holds only in-frame clones, not every one. The sample lists more than 35,000 clones; around 75% were seen once. Study-level points and caveats: Clones from infection and from vaccination both contracted markedly late after vaccination. In convalescents, post-vaccine spike-reactive clones were mainly new clones induced by vaccination.

Sequencing used CD4+ T cells from PBMCs cultured with a peptide pool, obtained before COVID-19 vaccination. This receptor was identified in a human donor who had a prior SARS-CoV-2 infection. J is TRBJ2-2 and V is TRBV7-6; D gene ambiguous. The CDR3: CASSLATRNTGELFF. CDR3 bases: TGTGCCAGCAGCTTAGCGACGAGGAACACCGGGGAGCTGTTTTTT.